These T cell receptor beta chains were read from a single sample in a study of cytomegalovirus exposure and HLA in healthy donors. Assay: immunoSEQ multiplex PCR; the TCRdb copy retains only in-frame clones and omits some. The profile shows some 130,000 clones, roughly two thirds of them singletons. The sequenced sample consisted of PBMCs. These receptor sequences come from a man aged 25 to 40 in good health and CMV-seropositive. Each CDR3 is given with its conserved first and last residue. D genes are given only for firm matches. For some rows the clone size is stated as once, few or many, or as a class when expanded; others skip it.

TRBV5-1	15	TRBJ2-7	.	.	CASSLDVTGSYEQYF	TGCGCCAGCAGCTTGGATGTGACAGGCTCCTACGAGCAGTACTTC
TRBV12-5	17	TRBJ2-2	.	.	CASGLVPGAGWTGELFF	TGTGCTAGTGGTTTGGTACCCGGGGCGGGATGGACCGGGGAGCTGTTTTTT
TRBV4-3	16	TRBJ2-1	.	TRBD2	CASSQKAGGGGDEQFF	TGCGCCAGCAGCCAAAAAGCGGGAGGAGGGGGGGATGAGCAGTTCTTC
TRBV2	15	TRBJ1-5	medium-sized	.	CASSAYQGLNQPQHF	TGTGCCAGCAGTGCTTACCAGGGGCTCAATCAGCCCCAGCATTTT
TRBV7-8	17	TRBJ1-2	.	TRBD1	CASSSRTGVKTNYGYTF	TGTGCCAGCAGCTCCAGGACAGGGGTGAAGACTAACTATGGCTACACCTTC
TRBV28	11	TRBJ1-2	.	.	CASSDRGGYTF	TGTGCCAGCAGTGACAGAGGTGGCTACACCTTC
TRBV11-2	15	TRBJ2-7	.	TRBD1	CASRPIRDRAYEQYF	TGTGCCAGCAGACCTATTCGGGACAGGGCCTACGAGCAGTACTTC
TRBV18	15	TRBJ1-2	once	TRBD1	CASSATGAELDGYTF	TGTGCCAGCTCAGCTACAGGGGCAGAGTTGGATGGCTACACCTTC
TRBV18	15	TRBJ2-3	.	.	CASSPRQARTDTQYF	TGTGCCAGCTCACCTCGGCAGGCCCGCACAGATACGCAGTATTTT
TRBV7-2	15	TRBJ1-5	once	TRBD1	CASSQGAGPRGPQHF	TGTGCCAGCAGCCAGGGGGCAGGGCCAAGAGGGCCCCAGCATTTT
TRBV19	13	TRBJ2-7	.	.	CASRQQQTYEQYF	TGTGCCAGTAGGCAACAGCAGACCTACGAGCAGTACTTC
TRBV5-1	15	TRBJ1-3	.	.	CASRRPEKDGNTIYF	TGCGCCAGCAGGCGGCCCGAGAAAGATGGAAACACCATATATTTT
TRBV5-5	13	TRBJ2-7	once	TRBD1	CASSEDRLYEQYF	TGTGCCAGCAGCGAGGACAGGCTCTACGAGCAGTACTTC
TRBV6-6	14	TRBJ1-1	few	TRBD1	CASSYFDRVAEAFF	TGTGCCAGCAGTTACTTCGACAGGGTTGCTGAAGCTTTCTTT